Detailed here is one T cell receptor beta chain. Its recognized antigen is unknown. The record has no base qualities; no much larger clone is one base away. The CDR3 regions of human TCRbeta chains were analyzed by immunosequencing. The authors processed their data as follows. Repertoire TCRs were matched against a reference library of SARS-CoV-2-specific TCRs generated with the MIRA antigen-specificity platform. Breadth was defined as the fraction of unique TCRs that were SARS-CoV-2-associated. Depth was defined as the fraction of total T cells that were SARS-CoV-2-associated. Using the MIRA data, each spike-specific TCR was assigned both to the spike region to which the TCR was reactive and to a CD4 or CD8 class. Log10-transformed breadth and depth values were compared by one-way ANOVA with Sidak's multiple comparisons tests. TCRdb retrieved this table from immuneACCESS and kept in-frame rearrangements only. Not all clones are present; in checked studies, unresolved V genes account for under half, and no reason is known for the remainder. That table furnishes V, J and clone size, whereas the DNA furnished D and trimming. This sample comprises 80,000 to 95,000 clones, 90% to 95% of them detected only once. Less than 6.5% of the sample goes to the ten largest clones.

This entry comes from a study of T cell responses to AZD1222 COVID-19 vaccine (dated by TCRdb to about 2021). Background on the whole study: Because spike-specific TCR depth and breadth did not differ between the two schedules, AZD1222 recipients who got a second dose at roughly 4 weeks were pooled with those who got a second dose at roughly 12 weeks. A total of more than 230 trial participants underwent TCR sequencing, of whom more than 200 had received two doses of AZD1222 and around 26 had received two doses of the MenACWY control vaccine. Trial participants were enrolled into age subgroups of 18-55, 56-69 and 70-plus years, which contained approximately 150, 30 and 60 TCR-sequenced participants, respectively. Here is what the overall study found, with its caveats: In the small 56-69-year group, the increase in depth fell short of significance, most likely because of low power. Because no day 14 peak-response samples were available, repertoires were characterized only after the peak T cell response. Reportedly, almost half of the unique spike-specific TCRs recognized epitopes lying outside the regions that are mutated in the B.1.351 and B.1.1.7 variants. Conclusions about previously exposed vaccinees were limited because only a handful of AZD1222 recipients were SARS-CoV-2 seropositive at baseline. Most participants were white British and females outnumbered males, and the authors suggested that clonal diversity may have been underestimated. A significant rise in spike-specific TCR breadth and depth was observed after two AZD1222 doses relative to day 0 and relative to MenACWY recipients. Vaccine-associated CD4 TCRs spanned the whole spike protein, with dominant responses in regions 160-218 and 743-854.

According to the study, the label for this sample's time point signals: baseline before first vaccination. Vaccinee samples came from UK trials COV001 and COV002, including a single-blind randomized controlled phase 2/3 trial of AZD1222 (ChAdOx1 nCoV-19) in healthy adults. Trial participant PBMC samples were collected at day 0 and day 28 after the second dose for TCRbeta chain sequencing. The sequencing used peripheral blood, collected on day 0 of AZD1222 vaccination. The source is an adult in good health.

The DNA sequence is given as TGCGCCAGCAGGCCCCGATTGACTGTCGCTCGTCCCGGGGAGCTGTTTTTT. Translated, it gives CASRPRLTVARPGELFF. Recombination joined TRBV4-1 with TRBJ2-2; the D gene cannot be resolved reliably. The CDR3 covers 17 residues, taking in both the cysteine and the phenylalanine. CDR3 DNA only is kept here, 51 bases in frame from base 1. Via the germline V gene, CDR1 is MGHRA and CDR2 YSYEKL. V gives up 6 bases and J gives up 6 bases, and the segment between their germline ends measures 23 bases.